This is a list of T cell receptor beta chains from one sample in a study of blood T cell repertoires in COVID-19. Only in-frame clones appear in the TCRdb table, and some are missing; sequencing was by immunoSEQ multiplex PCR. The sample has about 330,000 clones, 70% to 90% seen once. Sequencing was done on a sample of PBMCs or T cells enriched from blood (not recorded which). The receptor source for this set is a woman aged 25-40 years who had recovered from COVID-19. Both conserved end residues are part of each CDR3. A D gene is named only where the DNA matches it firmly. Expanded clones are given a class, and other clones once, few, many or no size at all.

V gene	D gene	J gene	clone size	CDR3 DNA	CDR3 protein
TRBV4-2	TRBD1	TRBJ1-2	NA	TGTGCCAGCAGCCAAGAATGGCGAGGACAGGGGGCTAATGGCTACACCTTC	CASSQEWRGQGANGYTF
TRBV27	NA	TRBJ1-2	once	TGTGCCAGCAGACCCCGAACAGGAGAAGGCTACACCTTC	CASRPRTGEGYTF
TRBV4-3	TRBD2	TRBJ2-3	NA	TGCGCCAGCAGCCAAGATCTGGTAGCGGGGGTGGTCACAGATACGCAGTATTTT	CASSQDLVAGVVTDTQYF
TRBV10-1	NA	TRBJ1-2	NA	TGCGCCAGCAGTGTGTACAGACCGTCTGTCGATGGCTACACCTTC	CASSVYRPSVDGYTF
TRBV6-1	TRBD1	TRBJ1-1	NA	TGTGCCAGCAGTGAACTCCCGGGACAGGGGAACACTGAAGCTTTCTTT	CASSELPGQGNTEAFF
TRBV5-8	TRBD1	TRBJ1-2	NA	TGTGCCAGCAGCCAAGACCGGGACAGCCCCTATCTTGGCTACACCTTC	CASSQDRDSPYLGYTF
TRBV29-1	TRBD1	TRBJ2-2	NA	TGCAGCGTTGAAGGGACAGGGGTGTTACACGGGGAGCTGTTTTTT	CSVEGTGVLHGELFF
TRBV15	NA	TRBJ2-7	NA	TGTGCCACCAGCAGGCAACCCGGACAGTTTCGTTACTCCTACGAGCAGTACTTC	CATSRQPGQFRYSYEQYF
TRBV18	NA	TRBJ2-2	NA	TGTGCCAGCTCACCCTACAGCTACACCGGGGAGCTGTTTTTT	CASSPYSYTGELFF
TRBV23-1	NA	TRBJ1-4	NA	TGCGCCAGCAGACCCACAGGGATGAATGAAAAACTGTTTTTT	CASRPTGMNEKLFF
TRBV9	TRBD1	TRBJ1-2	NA	TGTGCCAGCAGCGTGGCCGGGACAGGGGGAGGCTACACCTTC	CASSVAGTGGGYTF
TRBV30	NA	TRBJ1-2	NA	TGTGCCCAAGGACTTAACTATGGCTACACCTTC	CAQGLNYGYTF
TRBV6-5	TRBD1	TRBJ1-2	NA	TGTGCCAGCAGTTACTCTAGGGACAGGACCTATGGCTACACCTTC	CASSYSRDRTYGYTF
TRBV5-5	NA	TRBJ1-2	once	TGTGCCAGCAGCTCTGGAGCCACAATATATGGCTACACCTTC	CASSSGATIYGYTF
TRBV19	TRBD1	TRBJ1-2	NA	TGTGCCAGTAGTGGAGGGACAGGGCTCGGAGTTGGGTATGGCTACACCTTC	CASSGGTGLGVGYGYTF
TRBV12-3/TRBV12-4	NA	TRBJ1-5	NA	TGTGCCAGCAGTTTCGGGGGTGGTCAGCCCCAGCATTTT	CASSFGGGQPQHF
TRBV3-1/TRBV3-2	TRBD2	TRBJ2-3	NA	TGTGCCAGCAGCCAAGATTCCTTGAGCGGGGGTTGGGATACGCAGTATTTT	CASSQDSLSGGWDTQYF
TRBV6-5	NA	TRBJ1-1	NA	TGTGCCAGCAGTACTAGGGCCACTGAAGCTTTCTTT	CASSTRATEAFF
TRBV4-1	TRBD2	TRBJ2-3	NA	TGCGCCAGCAGCCAAGATATGGCTAGCGGGGGGCGGGGAGATACGCAGTATTTT	CASSQDMASGGRGDTQYF
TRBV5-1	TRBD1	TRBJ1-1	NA	TGCGCCAGCACCCCGGGACAGACGAACACTGAAGCTTTCTTT	CASTPGQTNTEAFF
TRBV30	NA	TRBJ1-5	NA	TGTGCCTGGAGTAGGGGTAGTCAGAGCAATCAGCCCCAGCATTTT	CAWSRGSQSNQPQHF
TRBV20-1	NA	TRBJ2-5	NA	TGCAGTGCTAGTGGGGGGCGACTACTTATACAAGAGACCCAGTACTTC	CSASGGRLLIQETQYF
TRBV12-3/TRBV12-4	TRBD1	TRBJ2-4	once	TGTGCCAGCAGACTACAGGGGGAAAACATTCAGTACTTC	CASRLQGENIQYF